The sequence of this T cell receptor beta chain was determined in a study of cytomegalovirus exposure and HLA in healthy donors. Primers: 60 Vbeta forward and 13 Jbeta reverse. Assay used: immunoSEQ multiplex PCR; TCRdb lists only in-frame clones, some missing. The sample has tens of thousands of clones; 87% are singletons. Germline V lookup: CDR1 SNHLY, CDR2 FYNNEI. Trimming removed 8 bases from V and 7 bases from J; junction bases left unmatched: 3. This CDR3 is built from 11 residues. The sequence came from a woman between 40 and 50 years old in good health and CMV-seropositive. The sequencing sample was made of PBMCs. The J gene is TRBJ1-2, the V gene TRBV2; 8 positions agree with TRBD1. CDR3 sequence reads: CASPGGFGYTF. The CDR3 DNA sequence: TGTGCCAGCCCAGGGGGCTTTGGCTACACCTTC.